This T cell receptor beta chain was sequenced during a study of control samples from healthy donors and cancer patients (TCRdb year 2020). Library preparation used the immunoSEQ multiplex PCR assay. The immuneACCESS repertoire file appears here via TCRdb, limited to in-frame rearrangements. These files lack a portion of the clones; in checked studies, under half of the deficit traces to unresolved V genes, and the cause of the others is not known. The sample table lists 120,000 or so clones, about 89% of them with a count of one. The top ten hold about 2.7% of the sample. About this clone itself: The antigen this receptor binds is unknown. The sample holds no much larger clone one base away, and base qualities are not on file.

Deletion took 0 bases off V and 10 bases off J, with a span of 13 bases between the germline ends. Counted from cysteine to phenylalanine, this CDR3 has 15 amino acids. The retained sequence is limited to the CDR3, 45 bases, with the frame set at the first base. Reading the germline V gene (reference sequence) gives CDR1 MNHNY and CDR2 SVGAGI. The sequenced material came from blood. The receptor chain draws on TRBV6-6 and TRBJ1-6, with TRBD1 perhaps the D gene, on 6 matching bases. This sequence originates from a man aged 60 to 69 in good health. In nucleotide form, the sequence is TGTGCCAGCAGTTACTCACCCGGGACATACTCACCCCTCCACTTT. This encodes CASSYSPGTYSPLHF.